This paragraph covers one TCR beta chain sequence. The data stem from a study of blood T cell repertoires in COVID-19. Study details: The samples span acute and convalescent COVID-19 from the United States, Italy and Spain. T cells, B-cell-depleted T cells, or PBMCs supplied cDNA or gDNA.

Germline V gene lookup returns CDR1 LNHDA and CDR2 SQIVND (reference sequence). V was pared by 6 bases and J by 4 bases, with 13 bases between. This CDR3 region has 14 residues. Study processing details: Nucleated cell counts were estimated from reference gene primer amplification. Produced via immunoSEQ multiplex PCR; TCRdb's table is partial and in-frame only. Clone size and the V and J calls come from that table; the DNA yielded D and trimming. The sample contains some 130,000 clones, roughly 90% of which appear only once. This clonotype was obtained from a man aged 50-60 years with active COVID-19. The V and J genes are TRBV19 and TRBJ1-3, with TRBD1 as a possible D gene (5 bases). Sequencing was carried out using peripheral blood. CDR3 bases: TGTGCCAGTAGGCCCGGAAGACAGGGAAACACCATATATTTT. This sequence encodes CASRPGRQGNTIYF.